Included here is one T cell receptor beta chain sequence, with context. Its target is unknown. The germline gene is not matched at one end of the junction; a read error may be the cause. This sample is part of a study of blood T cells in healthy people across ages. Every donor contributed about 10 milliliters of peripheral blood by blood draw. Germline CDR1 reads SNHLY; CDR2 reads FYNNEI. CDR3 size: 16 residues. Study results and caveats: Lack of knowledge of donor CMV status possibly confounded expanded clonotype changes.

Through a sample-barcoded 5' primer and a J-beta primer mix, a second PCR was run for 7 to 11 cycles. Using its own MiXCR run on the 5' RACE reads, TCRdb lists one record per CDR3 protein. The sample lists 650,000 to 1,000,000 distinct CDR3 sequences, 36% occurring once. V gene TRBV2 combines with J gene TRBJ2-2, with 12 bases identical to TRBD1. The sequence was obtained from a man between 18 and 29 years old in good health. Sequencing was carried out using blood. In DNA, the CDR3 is TGTGCCAGCAGGCCAGGGACAGGGGGCAACACCGCGGAGCTGTTTTTT. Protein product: CASRPGTGGNTAELFF.